A single sample gave rise to the 2 T cell receptor beta chains below, sequenced in a study of radiation and T cells in renal cell carcinoma (dated by TCRdb to 2020 to 2022). The time point label of this sample denotes: tumor resected at nephrectomy. The label giving this sample's treatment or condition can be read as: treatment-naive control, cytoreductive nephrectomy. Library construction relied on the immunoSEQ multiplex PCR assay. The source is immuneACCESS, and TCRdb retained only in-frame sequences with V and J called. Part of the clones is not carried over; for the studies checked, unresolved V genes explain less than half of this, and the remainder is unexplained. This sample has 15,000 or so clones in its table, and around 50% of those were observed once. Of the sample, under 15% falls within the top ten clones. This sample comprised tumor tissue, obtained from a patient whose treatment was nephrectomy without radiotherapy. Every receptor here comes from a man aged 50-60 years with renal cell carcinoma.

This chain joins TRBV6-6 and TRBJ2-7; D remains unclear. The V gene's germline CDR1 is MNHNY and CDR2 SVGAGI (reference sequence). This CDR3 is built from 13 residues. V was trimmed by 4 bases and J by 0 bases, leaving 7 bases between them. The CDR3 reads CASSWGFSYEQYF. Here the CDR3 DNA reads TGTGCCAGCAGTTGGGGATTCTCCTACGAGCAGTACTTC.

A few counts support this clone. This rearrangement joins TRBV5-1 to TRBJ2-5; D is possibly TRBD1 or TRBD2 (5 bases each). The length of the CDR3 is 14 residues. The germline V and J ends were trimmed by 3 bases and 3 bases, with 12 bases remaining between them. Germline lookup yields CDR1 SGHRS and CDR2 YFSETQ. In DNA, the CDR3 is TGCGCCAGCAGCTGGACGGGACCTAAAGAGACCCAGTACTTC. Translating it yields CASSWTGPKETQYF.